This paragraph covers one T cell receptor (beta chain) sequence. The data were taken from a study of OX40 agonist ivuxolimab in advanced cancers. Study at large: Eligibility rules accepted prior anti-PD-1, anti-PD-L1 or anti-CTLA-4 therapy, and roughly 40% had some.

The length of the CDR3 is 16 residues. The V segment lost 4 bases and the J segment 2 bases; nucleotides outside the gene matches: 7. CDR1 is KGHSH and CDR2 is LQKENI in the germline V gene. Here immunoSEQ multiplex PCR was the method, and the copy in TCRdb shows in-frame clones only, minus some. The table has about 50,000 clones, 75% to 80% seen once. The V and J genes are TRBV18 and TRBJ2-3; 9 positions agree with TRBD2. The receptor comes from an adult with an advanced solid tumor such as melanoma, head and neck, liver or kidney cancer. This sample comprised CD4+ or CD8+ T cells sorted from blood, obtained in a trial of the OX40 agonist ivuxolimab. The CDR3 nucleotides are TGTGCCAGCTCACGAGGAGCGGGAGGATCCACAGATACGCAGTATTTT. This gives the protein CASSRGAGGSTDTQYF.